The 19 T cell receptor beta chains presented below share a single source sample, sequenced in a study of regulatory T cells in long-lasting Graves disease. The time point: newly diagnosed GD, antithyroid drugs for less than 3 months. RNA extracted from PBMCs served as the sequencing template. Researchers made TCR beta libraries by using iRepertoire HTBI primers and running Arm-PCR on CDR3 regions. TCRdb called the multiplex PCR reads again in MiXCR, with one record for every CDR3 protein. The sample records some 350,000 distinct CDR3 sequences, about 16% being singletons. A further study also used this sample, focusing on T cells in Graves' hyperthyroidism and ophthalmopathy.

The material sequenced was peripheral blood mononuclear cells (PBMCs), taken at new diagnosis, from a patient treated with antithyroid drugs. These TCRs come from a woman between 18 and 29 years old with Graves disease.

The chain uses TRBV6-5 and TRBJ1-2; the D gene is possibly TRBD1 (6 bases). V was trimmed by 0 bases and J by 4 bases, leaving 9 bases between them. The CDR3 is made up of 14 amino acids. The germline V gene has CDR1 MNHEY and CDR2 SVGAGI. The CDR3 region is CASSYSDRSYGYTF. CDR3 bases: TGTGCCAGCAGTTACTCAGACAGGTCCTATGGCTACACCTTC.

This clonotype was seen ten or more times. The chain links TRBV7-9 to TRBJ2-1; 12 bases map to TRBD2. The CDR3 extends over 20 amino acids. In germline, CDR1 is SEHNR, CDR2 FQNEAQ (reference sequence). The V gene end was trimmed by 5 bases and the J gene end by 0 bases; junction bases not matched to a gene: 14. In DNA form, the CDR3 reads TGTGCCAGCAGCCCCGGGAGGCGTCTAGCGGGAGGGAGCTCCTACAATGAGCAGTTCTTC. Amino acid sequence: CASSPGRRLAGGSSYNEQFF.

This clonotype occurred a few times. The V gene is TRBV7-9, the J gene TRBJ1-1; possibly TRBD1 for D (5 bases). Germline lookup yields CDR1 SEHNR and CDR2 FQNEAQ (reference sequence). CDR3 length: 14 residues. The V end lost 6 bases, the J end lost 5 bases, and 16 bases lay between the germline ends. CDR3 residues: CASRKGLGATEAFF. The CDR3, as DNA: TGTGCCAGCAGGAAGGGGTTGGGAGCGACTGAAGCTTTCTTT.

The V and J genes are TRBV30 and TRBJ2-7; D perhaps matches TRBD1 (5 bases). The CDR3 totals 11 residues. Germline CDR1 and CDR2: GTSNPN and SVGIG (reference sequence). The V end was cut by 5 bases, the J end by 0 bases, with 5 bases between. DNA of the CDR3: TGTGCCTGGCAGGGCTCCTACGAGCAGTACTTC. Protein product: CAWQGSYEQYF.

The chain has TRBV12-5 and TRBJ2-7, with D unresolved. Trimming removed 6 bases from V and 7 bases from J, with 10 bases in between. Per the germline V gene, CDR1 is LGHNT and CDR2 is FRNRAP. The CDR3 covers 11 residues. CDR3 protein: CASGLGREQYF. The CDR3 DNA sequence: TGTGCTAGTGGCCTCGGACGGGAGCAGTACTTC.

The table lists this clonotype with many counts. CDR3 amino acids: CSAQSPGGTYNEQFF. The CDR3 nucleotides are TGCAGTGCCCAGTCGCCCGGGGGAACCTACAATGAGCAGTTCTTC. The chain carries TRBV20-1 and TRBJ2-1; perhaps TRBD2 as D (6 bases). Germline CDR1 and CDR2: DFQATT and SNEGSKA (reference sequence). There are 15 residues in the CDR3. V was pared by 6 bases and J by 2 bases, with 17 bases between.

This clonotype was recorded at least ten times. V usage is TRBV30 and J usage is TRBJ1-1; possible D gene TRBD1, 6 bases. There are 15 residues in the CDR3. The germline gives CDR1 GTSNPN, CDR2 SVGIG (reference sequence). The V and J ends lost 1 base and 1 base respectively, with 13 bases between them. The CDR3 nucleotides read TGTGCCTGGAGTGGTATATTGGACAGGAACACTGAAGCTTTCTTT. It translates to CAWSGILDRNTEAFF.

This clonotype was counted many times. The chain is built from TRBV28 and TRBJ1-2, with TRBD1 matching 8 bases. This CDR3 is 15 amino acids long. The ends lost 5 bases at V and 4 bases at J; junction bases unmatched: 9. The V gene's germline CDR1 is MDHEN and CDR2 SYDVKM. CDR3 coding DNA: TGTGCCAGCAGTGCCGGACAGGGTCTCCCCTATGGCTACACCTTC. Amino acid sequence: CASSAGQGLPYGYTF.

Only a few counts were recorded for this clonotype. The chain employs TRBV6-1 and TRBJ1-4, with 8 bases fitting TRBD1. Germline V CDR1 and CDR2: MNHNS, SASEGT. The CDR3 is 15 amino acids. V shed 4 bases and J 9 bases; nucleotides not matched to a gene: 10. CDR3: CASSGFGRTGQKLFF. The CDR3 DNA follows: TGTGCCAGCAGTGGTTTCGGTAGGACAGGGCAAAAACTGTTTTTT.

There are many counts of this clonotype. The rearrangement joins TRBV30 to TRBJ1-5; 9 bases are shared with TRBD1. The CDR3 is 17 amino acids. With V trimmed by 0 bases and J by 6 bases, 12 bases remained unmatched. Germline V gene data show CDR1 as GTSNPN and CDR2 as SVGIG (reference sequence). The CDR3 loop is CAWSVRLWDRVSQPQHF. CDR3 DNA: TGTGCCTGGAGTGTAAGGTTGTGGGACAGGGTGAGTCAGCCCCAGCATTTT.

Points on this clonotype: A far larger clone is one nucleotide away, so this likely arose from a read error. This chain joins TRBV9 and TRBJ2-1, with D perhaps given as TRBD1 or TRBD2 (5 bases each). Deletions cut 4 bases from V and 2 bases from J, with 13 bases between. Germline loops: CDR1 SGDLS, CDR2 YYNGEE. The CDR3 loop spans 15 amino acids. The CDR3 loop is CASSPSGPAYNEQFF. The CDR3 region has the DNA TGTGCCAGCAGCCCCTCGGGACCTGCCTACAATGAGCAGTTCTTC.

This clonotype was counted many times. This sequence joins TRBV2 and TRBJ2-3, with 9 bases matching TRBD2. There are 15 residues in the CDR3. Germline assignment: CDR1 SNHLY and CDR2 FYNNEI. J gave up 5 bases and V 7 bases, and 10 bases lay outside the gene matches. CDR3 protein: CASTNSGRGLDTQYF. The CDR3 region has the DNA TGTGCCAGCACCAATAGCGGGAGAGGGTTAGATACGCAGTATTTT.

This clonotype was detected many times. This chain uses TRBV20-1 with TRBJ2-1; TRBD2 matches 14 bases. The CDR3 length is 19 residues. Losses at the gene ends were 4 bases for V and 0 bases for J; bases not matched to a gene: 11. CDR1 DFQATT and CDR2 SNEGSKA come from the germline V gene (reference sequence). CDR3 in amino acids: CSATPGTSGSLGSYNEQFF. CDR3 in DNA: TGCAGTGCTACCCCCGGGACTAGCGGGAGTCTGGGCTCCTACAATGAGCAGTTCTTC.

The genes are TRBV7-9 and TRBJ2-5; no firm D call. Germline V gene sequence: CDR1 SEHNR, CDR2 FQNEAQ (reference sequence). The V gene lost 1 base and the J gene lost 5 bases, with 5 bases spanning the gap. This CDR3 spans 12 amino acids. The CDR3 DNA sequence: TGTGCCAGCAGCTTAGTCGCGGAGACCCAGTACTTC. It codes for CASSLVAETQYF.

The table lists this clonotype with a few counts. The gene calls are TRBV7-2 and TRBJ1-4; perhaps TRBD1 as D (6 bases). The ends were cut back, 1 base at V and 4 bases at J, with 13 bases in the middle. Germline V CDR1 and CDR2: SGHTA, FQGNSA. The CDR3 spans 16 residues. The CDR3 spells CASSLGVQGLNEKLFF. CDR3 in DNA: TGTGCCAGCAGCTTAGGGGTTCAGGGGCTTAATGAAAAACTGTTTTTT.

This clonotype was detected ten times or more. The chain is built from TRBV2 and TRBJ2-7, with TRBD1 matching 8 bases. J lost 3 bases, V lost 6 bases, and 7 bases had no gene match. This CDR3 comprises 14 residues. Germline V gene lookup returns CDR1 SNHLY and CDR2 FYNNEI. In DNA, the CDR3 is TGTGCCAGCAGCCCTGGACAGGGTAGCTACGAGCAGTACTTC. The encoded protein is CASSPGQGSYEQYF.

In its sample, this clonotype was seen many times. V usage is TRBV18 and J usage is TRBJ2-7, with unresolved D. The V and J ends lost 4 bases and 3 bases respectively, with 13 bases between them. Germline CDR1 KGHSH, CDR2 LQKENI. This CDR3 has 14 residues. The CDR3 region has the DNA TGTGCCAGCTCACTGGCGCGGACGGACTACGAGCAGTACTTC. This encodes CASSLARTDYEQYF.

The genes are TRBV7-2 and TRBJ1-3; no reliable D call. Germline values: CDR1 SGHTA, CDR2 FQGNSA. V was clipped by 5 bases and J by 7 bases, with 15 bases between them. The CDR3 totals 14 residues. DNA of the CDR3: TGTGCCAGCAGCCTGAGTTGGGTGGCGAACACCATATATTTT. Translating it yields CASSLSWVANTIYF.

Concerning this clonotype: Since a much larger clone is just one base distant, this may be a read error. J is TRBJ2-7 and V is TRBV5-1, with 7 bases lining up with TRBD2. The J segment lost 1 base and the V segment lost 4 bases, leaving 5 bases of the junction unmatched. The CDR3 extends over 14 amino acids. Germline V lookup: CDR1 SGHRS, CDR2 YFSETQ. CDR3 amino acids: CASSHIGGSYEQYF. As DNA, the CDR3 is TGCGCCAGCAGCCACATCGGGGGGTCCTACGAGCAGTACTTC.